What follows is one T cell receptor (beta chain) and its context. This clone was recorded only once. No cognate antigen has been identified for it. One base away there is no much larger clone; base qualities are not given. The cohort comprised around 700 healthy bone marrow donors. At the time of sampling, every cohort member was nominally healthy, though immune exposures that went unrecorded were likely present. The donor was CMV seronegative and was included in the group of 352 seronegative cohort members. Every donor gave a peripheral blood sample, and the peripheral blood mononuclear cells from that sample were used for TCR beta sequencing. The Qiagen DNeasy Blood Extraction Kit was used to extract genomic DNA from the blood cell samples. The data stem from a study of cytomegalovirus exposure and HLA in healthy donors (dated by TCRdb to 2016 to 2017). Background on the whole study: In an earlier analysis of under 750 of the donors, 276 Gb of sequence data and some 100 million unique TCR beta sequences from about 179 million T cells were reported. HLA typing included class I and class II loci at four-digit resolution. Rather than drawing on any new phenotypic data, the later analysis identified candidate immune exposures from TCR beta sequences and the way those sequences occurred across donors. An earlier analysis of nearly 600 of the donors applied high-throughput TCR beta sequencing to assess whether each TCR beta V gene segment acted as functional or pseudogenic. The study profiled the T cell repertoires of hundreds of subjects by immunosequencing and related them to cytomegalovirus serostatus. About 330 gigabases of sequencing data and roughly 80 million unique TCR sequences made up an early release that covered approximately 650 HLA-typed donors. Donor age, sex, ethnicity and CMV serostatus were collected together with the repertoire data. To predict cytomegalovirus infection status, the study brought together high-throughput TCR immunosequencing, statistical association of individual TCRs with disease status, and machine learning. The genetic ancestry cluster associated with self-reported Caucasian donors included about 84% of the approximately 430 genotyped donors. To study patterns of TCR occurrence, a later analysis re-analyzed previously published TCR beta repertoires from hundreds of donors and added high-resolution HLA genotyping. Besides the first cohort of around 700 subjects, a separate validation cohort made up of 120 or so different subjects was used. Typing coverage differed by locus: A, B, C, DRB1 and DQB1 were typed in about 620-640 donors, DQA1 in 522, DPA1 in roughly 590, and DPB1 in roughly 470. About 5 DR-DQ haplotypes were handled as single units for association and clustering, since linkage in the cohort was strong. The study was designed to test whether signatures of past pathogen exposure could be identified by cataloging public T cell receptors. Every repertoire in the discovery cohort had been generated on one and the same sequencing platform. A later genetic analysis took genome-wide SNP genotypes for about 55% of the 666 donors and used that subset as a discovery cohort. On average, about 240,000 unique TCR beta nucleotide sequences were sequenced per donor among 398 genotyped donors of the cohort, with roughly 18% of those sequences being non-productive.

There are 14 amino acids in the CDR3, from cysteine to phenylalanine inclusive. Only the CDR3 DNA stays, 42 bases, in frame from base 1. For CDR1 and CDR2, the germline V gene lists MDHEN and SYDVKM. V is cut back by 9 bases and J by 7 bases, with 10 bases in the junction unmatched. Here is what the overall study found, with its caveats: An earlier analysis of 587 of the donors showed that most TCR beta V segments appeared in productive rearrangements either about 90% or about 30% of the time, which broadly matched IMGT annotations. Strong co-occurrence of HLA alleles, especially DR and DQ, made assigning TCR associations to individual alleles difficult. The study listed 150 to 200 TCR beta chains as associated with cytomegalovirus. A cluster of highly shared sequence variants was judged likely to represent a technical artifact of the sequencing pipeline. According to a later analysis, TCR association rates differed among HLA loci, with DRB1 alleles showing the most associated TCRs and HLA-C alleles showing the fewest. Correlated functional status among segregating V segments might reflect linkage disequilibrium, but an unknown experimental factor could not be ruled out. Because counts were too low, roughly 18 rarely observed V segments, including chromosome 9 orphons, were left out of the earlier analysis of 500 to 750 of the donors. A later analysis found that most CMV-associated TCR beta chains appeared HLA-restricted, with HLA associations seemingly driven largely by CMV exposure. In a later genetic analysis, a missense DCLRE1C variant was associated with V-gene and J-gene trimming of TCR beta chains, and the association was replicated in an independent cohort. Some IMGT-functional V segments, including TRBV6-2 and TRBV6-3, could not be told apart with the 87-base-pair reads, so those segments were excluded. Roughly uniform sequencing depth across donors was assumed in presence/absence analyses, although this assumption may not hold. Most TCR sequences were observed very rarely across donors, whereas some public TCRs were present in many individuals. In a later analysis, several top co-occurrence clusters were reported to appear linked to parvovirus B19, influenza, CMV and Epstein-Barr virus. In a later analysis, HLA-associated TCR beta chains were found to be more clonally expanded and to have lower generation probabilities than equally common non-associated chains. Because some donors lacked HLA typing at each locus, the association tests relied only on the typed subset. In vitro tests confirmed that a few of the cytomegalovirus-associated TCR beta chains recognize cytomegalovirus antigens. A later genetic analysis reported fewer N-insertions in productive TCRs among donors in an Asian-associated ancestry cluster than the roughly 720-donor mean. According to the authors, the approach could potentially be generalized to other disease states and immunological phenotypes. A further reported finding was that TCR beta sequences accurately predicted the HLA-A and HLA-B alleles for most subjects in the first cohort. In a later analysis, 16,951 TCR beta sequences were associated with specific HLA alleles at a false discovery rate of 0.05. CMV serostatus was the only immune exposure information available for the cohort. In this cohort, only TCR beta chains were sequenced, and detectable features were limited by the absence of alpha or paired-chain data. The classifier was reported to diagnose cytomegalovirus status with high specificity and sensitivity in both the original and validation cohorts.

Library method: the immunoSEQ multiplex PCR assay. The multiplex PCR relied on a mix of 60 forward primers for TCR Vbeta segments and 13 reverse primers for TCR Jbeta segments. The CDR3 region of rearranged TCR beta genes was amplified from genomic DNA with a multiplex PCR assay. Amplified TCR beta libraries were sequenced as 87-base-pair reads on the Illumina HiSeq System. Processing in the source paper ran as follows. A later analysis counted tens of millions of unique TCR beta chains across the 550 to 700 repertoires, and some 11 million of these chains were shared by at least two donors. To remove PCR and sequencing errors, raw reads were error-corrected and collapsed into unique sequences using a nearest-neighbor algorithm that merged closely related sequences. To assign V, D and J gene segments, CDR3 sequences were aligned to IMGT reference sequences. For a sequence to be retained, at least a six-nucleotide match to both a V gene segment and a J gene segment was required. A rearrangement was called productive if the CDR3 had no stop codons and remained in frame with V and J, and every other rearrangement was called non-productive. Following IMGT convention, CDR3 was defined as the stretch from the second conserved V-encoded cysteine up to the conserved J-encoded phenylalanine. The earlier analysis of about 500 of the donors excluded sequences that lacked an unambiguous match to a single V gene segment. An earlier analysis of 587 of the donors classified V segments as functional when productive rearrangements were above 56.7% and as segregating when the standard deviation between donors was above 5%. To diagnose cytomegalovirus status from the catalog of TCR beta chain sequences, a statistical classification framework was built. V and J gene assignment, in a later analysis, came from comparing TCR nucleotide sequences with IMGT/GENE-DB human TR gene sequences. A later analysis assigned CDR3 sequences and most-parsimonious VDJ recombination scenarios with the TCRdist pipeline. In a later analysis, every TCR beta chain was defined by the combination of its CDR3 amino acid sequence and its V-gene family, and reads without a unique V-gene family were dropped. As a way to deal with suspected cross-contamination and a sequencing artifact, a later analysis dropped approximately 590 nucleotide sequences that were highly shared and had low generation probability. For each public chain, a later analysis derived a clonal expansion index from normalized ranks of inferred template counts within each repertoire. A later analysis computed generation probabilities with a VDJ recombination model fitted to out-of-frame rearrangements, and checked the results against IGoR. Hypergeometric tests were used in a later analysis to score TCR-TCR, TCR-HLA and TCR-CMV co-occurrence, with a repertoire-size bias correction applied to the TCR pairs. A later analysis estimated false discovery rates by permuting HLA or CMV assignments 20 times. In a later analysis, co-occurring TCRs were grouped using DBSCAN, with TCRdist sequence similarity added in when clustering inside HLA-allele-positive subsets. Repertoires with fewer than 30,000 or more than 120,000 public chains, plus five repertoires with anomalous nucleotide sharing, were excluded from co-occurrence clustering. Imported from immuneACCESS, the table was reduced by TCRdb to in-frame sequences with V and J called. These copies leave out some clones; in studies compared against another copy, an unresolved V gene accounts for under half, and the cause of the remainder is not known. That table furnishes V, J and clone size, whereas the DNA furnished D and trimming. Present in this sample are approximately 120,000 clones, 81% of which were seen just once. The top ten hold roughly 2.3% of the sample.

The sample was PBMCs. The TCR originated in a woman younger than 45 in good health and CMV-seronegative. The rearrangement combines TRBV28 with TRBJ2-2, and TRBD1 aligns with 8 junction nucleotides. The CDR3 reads CASTTRGLSGELFF. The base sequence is TGTGCCAGTACGACCAGGGGGCTTAGCGGGGAGCTGTTTTTT.